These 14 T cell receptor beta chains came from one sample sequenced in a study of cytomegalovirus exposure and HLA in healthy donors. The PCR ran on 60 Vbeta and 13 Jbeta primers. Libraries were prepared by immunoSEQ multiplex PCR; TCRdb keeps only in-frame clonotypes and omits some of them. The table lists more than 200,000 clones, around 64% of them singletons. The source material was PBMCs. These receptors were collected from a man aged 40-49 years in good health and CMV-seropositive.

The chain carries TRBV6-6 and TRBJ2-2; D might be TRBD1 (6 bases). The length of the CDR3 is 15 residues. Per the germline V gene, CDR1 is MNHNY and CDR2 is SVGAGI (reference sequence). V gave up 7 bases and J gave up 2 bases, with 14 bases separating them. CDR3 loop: CASKPGQFNTGELFF. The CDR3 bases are TGTGCCAGCAAACCCGGACAGTTCAACACCGGGGAGCTGTTTTTT.

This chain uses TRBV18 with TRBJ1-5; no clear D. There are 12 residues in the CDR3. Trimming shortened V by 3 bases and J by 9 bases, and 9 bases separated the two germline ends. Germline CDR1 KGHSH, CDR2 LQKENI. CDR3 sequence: CASSPRSGPQHF. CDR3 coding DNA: TGTGCCAGCTCACCCAGGAGCGGGCCCCAGCATTTT.

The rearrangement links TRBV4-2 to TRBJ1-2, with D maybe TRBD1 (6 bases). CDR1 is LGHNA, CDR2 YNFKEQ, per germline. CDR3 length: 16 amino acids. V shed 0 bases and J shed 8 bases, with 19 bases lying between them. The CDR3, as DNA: TGTGCCAGCAGCCAAGATCTAACAGGGAAGGGAAGGGGCTACACCTTC. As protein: CASSQDLTGKGRGYTF.

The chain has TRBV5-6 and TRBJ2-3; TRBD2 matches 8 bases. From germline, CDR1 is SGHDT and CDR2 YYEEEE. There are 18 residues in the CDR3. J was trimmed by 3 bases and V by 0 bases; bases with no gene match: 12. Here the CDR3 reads CASSLDHGGASGTDTQYF. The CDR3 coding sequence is TGTGCCAGCAGCTTGGACCACGGGGGGGCCAGCGGTACAGATACGCAGTATTTT. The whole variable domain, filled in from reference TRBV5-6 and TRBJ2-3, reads DAGVTQSPTHLIKTRGQQVTLRCSPKSGHDTVSWYQQALGQGPQFIFQYYEEEERQRGNFPDRFSGHQFPNYSSELNVNALLLGDSALYLCASSLDHGGASGTDTQYFGPGTRLTVL.

The CDR3 protein is CASSQVLASGGAGGDTQYF. The CDR3 nucleotides are TGTGCCAGCAGCCAAGTGTTGGCTAGCGGGGGGGCGGGAGGGGATACGCAGTATTTT. The V call is TRBV4-2, the J call TRBJ2-3, with TRBD2 identical over 12 bases. V was clipped by 1 base and J by 6 bases; unmatched bases: 14. Germline V gene sequence: CDR1 LGHNA, CDR2 YNFKEQ. The CDR3 has 19 residues.

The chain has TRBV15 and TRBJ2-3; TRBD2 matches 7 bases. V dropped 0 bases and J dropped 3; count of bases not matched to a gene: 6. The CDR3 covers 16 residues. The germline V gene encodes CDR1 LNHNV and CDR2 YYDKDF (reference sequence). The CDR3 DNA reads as TGTGCCACCAGCAGAGAGAGGTCCGGGGGGACAGATACGCAGTATTTT. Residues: CATSRERSGGTDTQYF.

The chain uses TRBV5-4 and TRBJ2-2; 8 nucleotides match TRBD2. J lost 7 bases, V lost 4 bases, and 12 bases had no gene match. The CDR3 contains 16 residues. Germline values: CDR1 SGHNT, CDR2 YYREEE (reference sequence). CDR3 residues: CASSREGLVYGGELFF. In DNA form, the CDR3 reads TGTGCCAGCAGCCGGGAGGGGCTGGTATATGGCGGGGAGCTGTTTTTT.

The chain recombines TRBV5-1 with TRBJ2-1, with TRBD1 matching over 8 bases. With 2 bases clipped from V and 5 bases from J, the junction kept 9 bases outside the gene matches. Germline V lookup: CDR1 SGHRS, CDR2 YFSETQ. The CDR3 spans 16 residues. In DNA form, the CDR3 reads TGCGCCAGCAGCTTTGGCCAGGGGGCCGGGAACAATGAGCAGTTCTTC. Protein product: CASSFGQGAGNNEQFF.

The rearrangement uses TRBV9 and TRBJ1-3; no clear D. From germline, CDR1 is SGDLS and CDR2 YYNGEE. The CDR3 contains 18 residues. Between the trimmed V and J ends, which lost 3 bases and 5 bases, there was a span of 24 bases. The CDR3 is CASSGPSLRRSYRNTIYF. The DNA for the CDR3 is TGTGCCAGCAGCGGGCCCAGCTTGAGGCGATCCTATCGAAACACCATATATTTT.

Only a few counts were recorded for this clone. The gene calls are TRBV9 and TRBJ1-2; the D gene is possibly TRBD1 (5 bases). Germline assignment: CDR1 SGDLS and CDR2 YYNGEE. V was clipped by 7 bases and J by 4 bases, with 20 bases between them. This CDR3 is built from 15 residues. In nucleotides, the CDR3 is TGTGCCAGCGGGGGGAGGGAAGGGAGCCCCTATGGCTACACCTTC. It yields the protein CASGGREGSPYGYTF.

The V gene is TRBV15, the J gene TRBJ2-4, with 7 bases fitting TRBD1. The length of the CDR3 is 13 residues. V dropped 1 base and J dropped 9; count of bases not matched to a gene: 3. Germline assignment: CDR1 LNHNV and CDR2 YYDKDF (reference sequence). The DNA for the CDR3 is TGTGCCACCAGCAGAGGGGACAGTTTCATTCAGTACTTC. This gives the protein CATSRGDSFIQYF.

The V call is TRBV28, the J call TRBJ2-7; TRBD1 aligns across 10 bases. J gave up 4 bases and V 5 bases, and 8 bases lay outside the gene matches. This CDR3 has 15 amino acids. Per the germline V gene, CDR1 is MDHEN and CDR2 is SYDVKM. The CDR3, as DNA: TGTGCCAGCAGTCCTGGACAGGGGGGCTATTACGAGCAGTACTTC. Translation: CASSPGQGGYYEQYF. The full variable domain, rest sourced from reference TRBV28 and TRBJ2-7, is DVKVTQSSRYLVKRTGEKVFLECVQDMDHENMFWYRQDPGLGLRLIYFSYDVKMKEKGDIPEGYSVSREKKERFSLILESASTNQTSMYLCASSPGQGGYYEQYFGPGTRLTVT.

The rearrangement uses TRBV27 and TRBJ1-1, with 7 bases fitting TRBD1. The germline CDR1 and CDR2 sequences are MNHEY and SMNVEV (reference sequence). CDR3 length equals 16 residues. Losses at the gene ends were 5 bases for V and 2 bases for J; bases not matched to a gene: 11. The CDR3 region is CASSPRPGTENTEAFF. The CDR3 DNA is TGTGCCAGCAGTCCCAGGCCAGGGACAGAAAACACTGAAGCTTTCTTT.

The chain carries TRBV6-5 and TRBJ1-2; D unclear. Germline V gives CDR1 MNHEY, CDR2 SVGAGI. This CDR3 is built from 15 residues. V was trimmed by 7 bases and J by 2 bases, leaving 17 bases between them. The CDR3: CASMISAGANYGYTF. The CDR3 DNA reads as TGTGCCAGCATGATTTCGGCCGGAGCCAACTATGGCTACACCTTC.